This T cell receptor (beta chain) was documented in a study of graft-versus-host responses after intestinal transplantation. As for the study in general: Multivisceral, liver-intestinal, or isolated intestinal grafts went to recipients. Recipients were all induced with anti-thymocyte globulin, then given tacrolimus and steroids for 2 to 3 years. General observations from the study: Among recipient marrow samples, GvH clones were found; some appeared first in ileum or blood. Circulating GvH clone levels at their peak were associated with HvG declines (early post-transplant).

Sequencing was performed with immunoSEQ multiplex PCR; in TCRdb, only in-frame clones are kept and a portion is missing. The table shows some 82,000 clones, with around nine tenths occurring only once. With regard to this clone: Its antigen remains unknown.

The sequence was obtained from a human donor who was the organ donor for an intestinal transplant. The sequenced sample was unstimulated CD8+ T cells sorted from spleen or lymph node cells, obtained before transplant.

CDR3 residues: CASSQLQGPTEAFF. CDR3 in DNA: TGCGCCAGCAGCCAGCTACAGGGTCCCACTGAAGCTTTCTTT. The rearrangement uses TRBV4-1 and TRBJ1-1, with D possibly matching TRBD1 (6 bases). V gave up 3 bases and J gave up 4 bases, with 12 bases separating them. There are 14 residues in the CDR3. Germline V gene sequence: CDR1 MGHRA, CDR2 YSYEKL.